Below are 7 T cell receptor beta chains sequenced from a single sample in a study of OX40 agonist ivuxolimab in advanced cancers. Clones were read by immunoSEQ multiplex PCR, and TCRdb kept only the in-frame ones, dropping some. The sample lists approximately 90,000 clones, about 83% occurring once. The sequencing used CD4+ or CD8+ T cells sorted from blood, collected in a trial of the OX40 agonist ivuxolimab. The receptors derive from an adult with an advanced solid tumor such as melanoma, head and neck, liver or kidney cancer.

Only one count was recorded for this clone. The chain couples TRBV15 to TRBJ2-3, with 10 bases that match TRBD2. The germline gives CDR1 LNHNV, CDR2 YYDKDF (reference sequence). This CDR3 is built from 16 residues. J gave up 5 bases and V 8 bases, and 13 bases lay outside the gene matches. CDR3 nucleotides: TGTGCCACCGATCGAGGGTCTAGCGGGAGATTAGATACGCAGTATTTT. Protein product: CATDRGSSGRLDTQYF.

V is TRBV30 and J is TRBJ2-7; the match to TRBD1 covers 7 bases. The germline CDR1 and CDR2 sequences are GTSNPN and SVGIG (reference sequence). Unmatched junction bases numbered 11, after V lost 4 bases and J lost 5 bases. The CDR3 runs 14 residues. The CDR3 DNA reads TGTGCCTGGATTTTACCGGGACAGAAAAACGAGCAGTACTTC. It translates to CAWILPGQKNEQYF. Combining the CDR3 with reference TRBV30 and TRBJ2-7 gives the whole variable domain SQTIHQWPATLVQPVGSPLSLECTVEGTSNPNLYWYRQAAGRGLQLLFYSVGIGQISSEVPQNLSASRPQDRQFILSSKKLLLSDSGFYLCAWILPGQKNEQYFGPGTRLTVT.

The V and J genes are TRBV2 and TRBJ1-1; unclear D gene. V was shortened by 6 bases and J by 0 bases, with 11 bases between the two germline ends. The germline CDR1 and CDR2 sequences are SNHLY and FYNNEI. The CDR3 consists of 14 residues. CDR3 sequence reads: CASREQRMNTEAFF. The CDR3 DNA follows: TGTGCCAGCAGGGAACAGCGCATGAACACTGAAGCTTTCTTT.

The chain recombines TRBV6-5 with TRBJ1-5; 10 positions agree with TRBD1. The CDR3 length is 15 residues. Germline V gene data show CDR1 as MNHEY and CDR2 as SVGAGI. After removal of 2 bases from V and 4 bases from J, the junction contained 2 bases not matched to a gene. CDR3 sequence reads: CASSYGTGANQPQHF. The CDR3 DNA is TGTGCCAGCAGTTACGGGACAGGGGCGAATCAGCCCCAGCATTTT.

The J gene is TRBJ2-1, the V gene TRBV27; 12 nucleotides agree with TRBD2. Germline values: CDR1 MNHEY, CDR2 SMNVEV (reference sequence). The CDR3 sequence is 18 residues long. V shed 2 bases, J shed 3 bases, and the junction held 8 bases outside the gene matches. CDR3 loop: CASSLTSGRFRSYNEQFF. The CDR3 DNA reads TGTGCCAGCAGTTTAACTAGCGGGAGGTTTAGGAGCTACAATGAGCAGTTCTTC.

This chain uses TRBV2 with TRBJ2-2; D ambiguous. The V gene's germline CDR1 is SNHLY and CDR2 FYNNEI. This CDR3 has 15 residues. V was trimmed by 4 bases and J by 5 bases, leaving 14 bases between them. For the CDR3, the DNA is TGTGCCAGCAGTGCGATAGTCGGAACGACCGGGGAGCTGTTTTTT. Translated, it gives CASSAIVGTTGELFF.

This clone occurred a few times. CDR3 sequence: CASSGDRDQPQHF. The DNA of the CDR3 is TGTGCCAGTAGTGGAGACAGGGATCAGCCCCAGCATTTT. V is TRBV19 and J is TRBJ1-5; 7 nucleotides align to TRBD1. Trimming cost V 5 bases and J 5 bases; bases outside gene matches: 3. CDR3 size: 13 residues. The germline V gene encodes CDR1 LNHDA and CDR2 SQIVND (reference sequence).